This TCR beta chain was sequenced for a study of beta chain features in type 1 diabetes. General study points: Type 1 diabetes patients showed a moderate but significant shortening of TCRB CDR3s in all four CD4+ subsets.

Investigators reverse transcribed all isolated RNA, so they sequenced expressed TCRB transcripts. The method was immunoSEQ multiplex PCR; TCRdb's version includes in-frame clones alone and lacks a portion of them. This sample has some 330,000 clones, with over 10% found just once. Details on this clone: Its antigen is unknown.

The V end lost 5 bases, the J end lost 2 bases, and 13 bases lay between the germline ends. Germline V gene sequence: CDR1 SEHNR, CDR2 FQNEAQ (reference sequence). The CDR3 runs 15 residues. Averaging approximately 0.11 L, one heparinised blood draw was given by each donor. Sorting with CD45RO/CCR7/CD25/CD127/CD95/CD27 yielded naive, central memory, regulatory and stem-like memory CD4+ cells. All sorted populations exceeded 95% purity. The sequenced sample was naive CD4+ T cells from blood. The clonotype originates from a woman between 18 and 30 years old with type 1 diabetes. This rearrangement joins TRBV7-9 to TRBJ2-4; a possible D gene is TRBD2 (6 bases). CDR3 DNA sequence: TGTGCCAGCAGCAATATGTGGGACTCCAAAAACATTCAGTACTTC. It specifies CASSNMWDSKNIQYF.